These 8 T cell receptor beta chains were all obtained from the same sample, sequenced in a study of blood T cell repertoires in COVID-19. Using immunoSEQ multiplex PCR, the repertoire was profiled, and TCRdb retains in-frame clones only, with some absent. The sample shows some 200,000 clones, around 82% of them seen only once. Sample: PBMCs or T cells enriched from blood (not recorded which). The receptors come from a woman aged 60-75 years with acute COVID-19.

CDR3 loop: CASSLEGGTGELFF. In DNA form, the CDR3 reads TGTGCCAGCAGCTTAGAAGGGGGCACCGGGGAGCTGTTTTTT. The V call is TRBV7-2, the J call TRBJ2-2, with D possibly TRBD1 on 6 matching bases. In germline, CDR1 is SGHTA, CDR2 FQGNSA. The V and J ends lost 1 base and 4 bases respectively, with 7 bases between them. This CDR3 has 14 residues.

The rearrangement joins TRBV7-2 to TRBJ1-2; 8 nucleotides align to TRBD1. The germline CDR1 and CDR2 sequences are SGHTA and FQGNSA. The length of the CDR3 is 14 residues. Germline trimming cut 4 bases from V and 8 bases from J; bases unmatched to any gene: 9. For the CDR3, the DNA is TGTGCCAGCAGCTATCGGACAGGGCCAAGCGGCTACACCTTC. This gives the protein CASSYRTGPSGYTF. The full variable domain, completed using reference TRBV7-2 and TRBJ1-2, is GAGVSQSPSNKVTEKGKDVELRCDPISGHTALYWYRQSLGQGLEFLIYFQGNSAPDKSGLPSDRFSAERTGGSVSTLTIQRTQQEDSAVYLCASSYRTGPSGYTFGSGTRLTVV.

The chain employs TRBV29-1 and TRBJ2-5; 8 nucleotides match TRBD2. Germline CDR1 reads SQVTM; CDR2 reads ANQGSEA. The CDR3 runs 13 residues. Losses at the gene ends were 4 bases for V and 7 bases for J; bases not matched to a gene: 8. The CDR3, as DNA: TGCAGCGTTGCGACTAGCGAGCGGGGGACCCAGTACTTC. Translating it yields CSVATSERGTQYF.

J is TRBJ1-6 and V is TRBV10-3, with 11 bases fitting TRBD1. Losses at the gene ends were 10 bases for V and 6 bases for J; bases not matched to a gene: 5. Germline V gives CDR1 ENHRY, CDR2 SYGVKD. The CDR3 covers 14 residues. Here the CDR3 reads CATRGTGGNSPLHF. The DNA of the CDR3 is TGTGCCACCAGGGGGACAGGGGGTAATTCACCCCTCCACTTT.

The chain combines TRBV5-1 with TRBJ1-1; perhaps TRBD1 as D (6 bases). V dropped 4 bases and J dropped 3 bases, with 13 bases sitting between them. Germline V gene sequence: CDR1 SGHRS, CDR2 YFSETQ. This CDR3 region has 14 residues. The CDR3 is CASSVTGQYTEAFF. CDR3 DNA sequence: TGCGCCAGCAGCGTAACCGGACAGTACACTGAAGCTTTCTTT. Filled out from reference TRBV5-1 and TRBJ1-1, the complete variable domain reads KAGVTQTPRYLIKTRGQQVTLSCSPISGHRSVSWYQQTPGQGLQFLFEYFSETQRNKGNFPGRFSGRQFSNSRSEMNVSTLELGDSALYLCASSVTGQYTEAFFGQGTRLTVV.

The rearrangement joins TRBV3-1 (or the pseudogene TRBV3-2) to TRBJ2-2; D is undetermined. The V gene lost 2 bases and the J gene lost 5 bases, with 12 bases spanning the gap. The CDR3 covers 15 residues. Germline CDR1 and CDR2: LGHDT and YNNKEL (reference sequence). The chain's CDR3 is CASSQHLTETGELFF. CDR3 in DNA: TGTGCCAGCAGCCAACACCTCACAGAGACCGGGGAGCTGTTTTTT.

The chain joins TRBV4-3 to TRBJ2-2; D possibly corresponds to TRBD1 (6 bases). Germline loops: CDR1 LGHNA, CDR2 YSLEER. V was cut by 4 bases and J by 2 bases, with 14 bases left in between. The CDR3 sequence is 16 residues long. CDR3 DNA sequence: TGCGCCAGCAGCCCGTGGATCAGGGGTAACACCGGGGAGCTGTTTTTT. Amino acid sequence: CASSPWIRGNTGELFF.

The V call is TRBV15, the J call TRBJ1-2; 7 bases line up with TRBD1. The junction had 4 bases not matched to a gene; V was cut back by 0 bases and J by 3 bases. Germline lookup yields CDR1 LNHNV and CDR2 YYDKDF (reference sequence). This CDR3 region has 15 residues. This CDR3 reads CATSRDWDRHYGYTF. The CDR3 nucleotides read TGTGCCACCAGCAGAGATTGGGACAGACACTATGGCTACACCTTC.